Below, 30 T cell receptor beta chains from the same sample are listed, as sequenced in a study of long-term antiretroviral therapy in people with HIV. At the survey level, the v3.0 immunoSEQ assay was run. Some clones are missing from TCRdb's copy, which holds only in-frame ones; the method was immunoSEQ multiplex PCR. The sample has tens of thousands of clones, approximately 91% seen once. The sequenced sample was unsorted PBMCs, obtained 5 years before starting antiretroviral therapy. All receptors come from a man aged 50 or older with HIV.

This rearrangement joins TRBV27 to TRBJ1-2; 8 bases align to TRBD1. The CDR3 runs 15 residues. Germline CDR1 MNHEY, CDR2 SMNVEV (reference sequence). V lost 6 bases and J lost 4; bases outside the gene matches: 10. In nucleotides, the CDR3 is TGTGCCAGCAGCTCCGCAGGGGGCGGATTCTATGGCTACACCTTC. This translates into CASSSAGGGFYGYTF.

The CDR3 DNA reads TGTGCCAGCAGCGTAGAGGCAGATTTGAACACTGAAGCTTTCTTT. The encoded protein is CASSVEADLNTEAFF. The rearrangement uses TRBV9 and TRBJ1-1, with D unresolved. Per the germline V gene, CDR1 is SGDLS and CDR2 is YYNGEE. The CDR3 totals 15 residues. The V end was cut by 0 bases, the J end by 0 bases, with 9 bases between.

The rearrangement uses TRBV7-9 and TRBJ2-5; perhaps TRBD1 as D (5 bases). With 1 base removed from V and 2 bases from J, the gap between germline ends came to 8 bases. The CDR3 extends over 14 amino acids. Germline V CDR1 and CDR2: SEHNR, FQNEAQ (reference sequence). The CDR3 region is CASSLVTGQETQYF. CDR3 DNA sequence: TGTGCCAGCAGCTTAGTCACAGGTCAAGAGACCCAGTACTTC.

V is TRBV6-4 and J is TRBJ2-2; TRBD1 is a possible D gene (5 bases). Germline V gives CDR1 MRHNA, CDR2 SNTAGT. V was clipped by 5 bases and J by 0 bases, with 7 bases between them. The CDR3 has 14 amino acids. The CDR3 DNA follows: TGTGCCAGCAGTCCAGGGACGAACACCGGGGAGCTGTTTTTT. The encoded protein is CASSPGTNTGELFF.

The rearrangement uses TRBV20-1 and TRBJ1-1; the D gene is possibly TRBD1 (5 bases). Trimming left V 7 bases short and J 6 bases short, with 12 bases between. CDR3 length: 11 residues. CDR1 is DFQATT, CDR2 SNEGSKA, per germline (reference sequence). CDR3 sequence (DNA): TGCAGTGGAGGGGAAGTCGCTGAAGCTTTCTTT. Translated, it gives CSGGEVAEAFF.

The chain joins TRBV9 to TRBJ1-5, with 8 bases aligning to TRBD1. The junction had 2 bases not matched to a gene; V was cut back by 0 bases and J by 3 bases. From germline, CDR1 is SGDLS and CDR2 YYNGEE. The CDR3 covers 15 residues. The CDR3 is CASSVGTGNNQPQHF. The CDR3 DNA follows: TGTGCCAGCAGCGTAGGGACAGGGAACAATCAGCCCCAGCATTTT.

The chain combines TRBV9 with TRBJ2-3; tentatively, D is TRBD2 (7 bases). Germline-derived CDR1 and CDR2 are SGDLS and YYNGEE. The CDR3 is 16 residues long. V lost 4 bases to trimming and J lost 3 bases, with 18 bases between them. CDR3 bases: TGTGCCAGCAGCCCAGAGGGAGGGGGTAGGACAGATACGCAGTATTTT. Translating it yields CASSPEGGGRTDTQYF.

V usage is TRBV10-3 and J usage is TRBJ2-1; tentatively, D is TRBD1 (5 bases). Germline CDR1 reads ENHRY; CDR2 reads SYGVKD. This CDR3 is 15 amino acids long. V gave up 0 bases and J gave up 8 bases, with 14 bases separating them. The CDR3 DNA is TGTGCCATCAGTGAGTCTAGGGGTACTCCGGATGAGCAGTTCTTC. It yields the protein CAISESRGTPDEQFF.

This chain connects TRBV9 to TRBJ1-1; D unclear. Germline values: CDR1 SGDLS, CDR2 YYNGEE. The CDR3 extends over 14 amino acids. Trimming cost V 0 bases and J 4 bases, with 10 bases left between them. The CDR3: CASSVVLSPTEAFF. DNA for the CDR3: TGTGCCAGCAGCGTAGTTTTGTCTCCCACTGAAGCTTTCTTT. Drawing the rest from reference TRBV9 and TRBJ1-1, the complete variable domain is DSGVTQTPKHLITATGQRVTLRCSPRSGDLSVYWYQQSLDQGLQFLIQYYNGEERAKGNILERFSAQQFPDLHSELNLSSLELGDSALYFCASSVVLSPTEAFFGQGTRLTVV.

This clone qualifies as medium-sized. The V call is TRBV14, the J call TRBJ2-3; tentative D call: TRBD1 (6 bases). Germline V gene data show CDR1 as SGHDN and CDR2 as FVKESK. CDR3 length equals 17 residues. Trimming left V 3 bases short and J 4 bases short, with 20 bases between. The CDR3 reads CASSHGWGQGGPDTQYF. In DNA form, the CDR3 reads TGTGCCAGCAGCCATGGGTGGGGACAAGGAGGCCCAGATACGCAGTATTTT.

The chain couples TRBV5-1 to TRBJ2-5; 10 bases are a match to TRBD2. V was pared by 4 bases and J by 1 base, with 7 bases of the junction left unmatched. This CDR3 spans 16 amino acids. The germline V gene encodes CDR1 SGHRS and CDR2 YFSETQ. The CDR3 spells CASSGGTSDRQETQYF. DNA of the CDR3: TGCGCCAGCAGCGGCGGGACTAGCGACCGCCAAGAGACCCAGTACTTC.

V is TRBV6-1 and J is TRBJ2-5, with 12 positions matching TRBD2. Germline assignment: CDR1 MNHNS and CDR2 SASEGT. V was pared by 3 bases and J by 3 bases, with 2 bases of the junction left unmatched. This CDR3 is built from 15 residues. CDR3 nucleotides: TGTGCCAGCAGTGAGGCTAGCGGGAGGGAAGAGACCCAGTACTTC. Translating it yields CASSEASGREETQYF.

CDR3 sequence: CASTYIRGRTGELFF. The CDR3 region has the DNA TGTGCCAGCACCTACATTAGGGGGAGGACCGGGGAGCTGTTTTTT. J is TRBJ2-2 and V is TRBV27, with D perhaps matching TRBD1 or TRBD2 (6 bases each). Trimming removed 7 bases from V and 5 bases from J, with 17 bases in between. The CDR3 is 15 amino acids. Germline CDR1 reads MNHEY; CDR2 reads SMNVEV (reference sequence).

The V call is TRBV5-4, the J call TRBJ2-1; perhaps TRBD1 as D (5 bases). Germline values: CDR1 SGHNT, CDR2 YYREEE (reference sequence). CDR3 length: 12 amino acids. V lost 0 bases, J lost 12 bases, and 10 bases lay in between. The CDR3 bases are TGTGCCAGCAGCTTGGACTCAGGGCCGCAGTTCTTC. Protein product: CASSLDSGPQFF. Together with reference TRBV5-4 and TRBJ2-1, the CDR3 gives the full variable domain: ETGVTQSPTHLIKTRGQQVTLRCSSQSGHNTVSWYQQALGQGPQFIFQYYREEENGRGNFPPRFSGLQFPNYSSELNVNALELDDSALYLCASSLDSGPQFFGPGTRLTVL.

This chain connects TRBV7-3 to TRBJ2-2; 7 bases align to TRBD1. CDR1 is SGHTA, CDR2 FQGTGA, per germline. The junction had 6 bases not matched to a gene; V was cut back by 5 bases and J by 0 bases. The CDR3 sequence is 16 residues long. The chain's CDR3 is CASSPQGPSNTGELFF. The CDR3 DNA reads TGTGCCAGCAGCCCACAGGGGCCCTCGAACACCGGGGAGCTGTTTTTT.

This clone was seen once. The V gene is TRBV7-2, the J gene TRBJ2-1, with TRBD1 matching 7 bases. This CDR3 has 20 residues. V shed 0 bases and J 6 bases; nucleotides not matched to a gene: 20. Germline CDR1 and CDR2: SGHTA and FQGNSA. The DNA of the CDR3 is TGTGCCAGCAGCTTAGCCGTCGGCACCGCGGGCAGGGGACAGTTCAATGAGCAGTTCTTC. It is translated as CASSLAVGTAGRGQFNEQFF.

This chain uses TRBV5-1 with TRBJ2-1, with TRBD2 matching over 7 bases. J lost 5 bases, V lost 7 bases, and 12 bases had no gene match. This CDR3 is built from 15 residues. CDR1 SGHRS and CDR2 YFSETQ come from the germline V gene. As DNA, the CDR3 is TGCGCCAGCTCCCCCATCCAAGCGGGAAACAATGAGCAGTTCTTC. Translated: CASSPIQAGNNEQFF. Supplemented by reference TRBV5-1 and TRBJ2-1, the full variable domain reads KAGVTQTPRYLIKTRGQQVTLSCSPISGHRSVSWYQQTPGQGLQFLFEYFSETQRNKGNFPGRFSGRQFSNSRSEMNVSTLELGDSALYLCASSPIQAGNNEQFFGPGTRLTVL.

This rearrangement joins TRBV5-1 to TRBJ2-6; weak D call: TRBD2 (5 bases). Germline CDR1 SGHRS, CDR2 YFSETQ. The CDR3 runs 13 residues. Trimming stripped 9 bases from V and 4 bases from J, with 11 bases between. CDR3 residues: CAIRTLGANVLTF. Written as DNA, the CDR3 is TGCGCCATCAGGACTTTGGGGGCCAACGTCCTGACTTTC.

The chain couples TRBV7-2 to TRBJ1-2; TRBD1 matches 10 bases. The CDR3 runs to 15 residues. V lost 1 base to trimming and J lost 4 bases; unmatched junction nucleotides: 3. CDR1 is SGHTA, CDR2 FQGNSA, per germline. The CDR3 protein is CASSLGDRGPYGYTF. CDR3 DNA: TGTGCCAGCAGCTTAGGGGACAGGGGACCCTATGGCTACACCTTC.

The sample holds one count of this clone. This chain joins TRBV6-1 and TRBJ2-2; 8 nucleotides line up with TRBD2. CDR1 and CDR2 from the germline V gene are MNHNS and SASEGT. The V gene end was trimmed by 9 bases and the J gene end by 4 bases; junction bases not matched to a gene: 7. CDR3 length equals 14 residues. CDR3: CARGAGGSTGELFF. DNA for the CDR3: TGTGCCAGGGGGGCGGGAGGAAGCACCGGGGAGCTGTTTTTT.

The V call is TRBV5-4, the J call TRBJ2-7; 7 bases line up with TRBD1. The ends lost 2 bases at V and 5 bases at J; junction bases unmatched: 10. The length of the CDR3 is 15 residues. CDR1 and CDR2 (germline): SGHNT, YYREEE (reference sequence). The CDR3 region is CASSLRTGPLDEQYF. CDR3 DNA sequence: TGTGCCAGCAGCTTAAGGACAGGTCCTTTGGACGAGCAGTACTTC.

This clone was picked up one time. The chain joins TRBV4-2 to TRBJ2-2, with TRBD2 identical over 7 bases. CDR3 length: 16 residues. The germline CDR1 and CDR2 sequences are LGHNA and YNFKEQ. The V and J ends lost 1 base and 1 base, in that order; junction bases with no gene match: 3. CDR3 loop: CASSQGLAVNTGELFF. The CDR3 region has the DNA TGTGCCAGCAGCCAAGGACTAGCCGTGAACACCGGGGAGCTGTTTTTT.

The CDR3 coding sequence is TGTGCCAGCGAGAGGACAGGGGCGGATGGCTACACCTTC. This encodes CASERTGADGYTF. The chain links TRBV18 to TRBJ1-2; 9 nucleotides align to TRBD1. The CDR3 runs to 13 residues. V was pared by 8 bases and J by 6 bases, with 7 bases of the junction left unmatched. The germline gives CDR1 KGHSH, CDR2 LQKENI. Filled out from reference TRBV18 and TRBJ1-2, the complete variable domain reads NAGVMQNPRHLVRRRGQEARLRCSPMKGHSHVYWYRQLPEEGLKFMVYLQKENIIDESGMPKERFSAEFPKEGPSILRIQQVVRGDSAAYFCASERTGADGYTFGSGTRLTVV.

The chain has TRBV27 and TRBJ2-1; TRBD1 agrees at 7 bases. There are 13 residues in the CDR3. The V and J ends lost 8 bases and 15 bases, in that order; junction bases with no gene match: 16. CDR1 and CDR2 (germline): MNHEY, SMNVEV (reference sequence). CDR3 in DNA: TGTGCCAGCTCTACTCTAACCGGGACAGAAGGGTTCTTC. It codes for CASSTLTGTEGFF.

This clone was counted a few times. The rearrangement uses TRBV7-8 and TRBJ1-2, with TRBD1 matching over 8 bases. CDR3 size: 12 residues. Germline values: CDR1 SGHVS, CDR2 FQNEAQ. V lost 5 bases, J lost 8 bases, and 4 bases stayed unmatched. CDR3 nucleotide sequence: TGTGCCAGCAGCCCAGACAGGGGCGGCTACACCTTC. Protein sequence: CASSPDRGGYTF.

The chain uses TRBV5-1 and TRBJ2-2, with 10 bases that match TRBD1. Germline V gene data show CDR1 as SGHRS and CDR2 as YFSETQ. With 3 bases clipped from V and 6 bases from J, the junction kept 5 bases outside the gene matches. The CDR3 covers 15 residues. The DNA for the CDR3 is TGCGCCAGCAGCTCGGGGACAGGGGAATCCGGGGAGCTGTTTTTT. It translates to CASSSGTGESGELFF.

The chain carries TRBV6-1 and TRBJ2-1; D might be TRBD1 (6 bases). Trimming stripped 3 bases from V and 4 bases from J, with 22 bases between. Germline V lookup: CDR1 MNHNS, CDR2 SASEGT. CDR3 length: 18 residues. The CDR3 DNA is TGTGCCAGCAGTGACCGGGACACAAGGACCCGATTTTACAATGAGCAGTTCTTC. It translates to CASSDRDTRTRFYNEQFF.

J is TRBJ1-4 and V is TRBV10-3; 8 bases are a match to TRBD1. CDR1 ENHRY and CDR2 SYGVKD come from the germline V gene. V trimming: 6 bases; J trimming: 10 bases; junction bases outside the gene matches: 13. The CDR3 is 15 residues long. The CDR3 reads CAIRQSGGGGGKLFF. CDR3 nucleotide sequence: TGTGCCATCAGACAGTCAGGGGGCGGAGGCGGAAAACTGTTTTTT.

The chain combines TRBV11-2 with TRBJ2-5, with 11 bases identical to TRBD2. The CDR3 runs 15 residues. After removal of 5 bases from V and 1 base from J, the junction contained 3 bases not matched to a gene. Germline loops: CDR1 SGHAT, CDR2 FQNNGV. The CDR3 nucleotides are TGTGCCAGCAGCCGGGGACTAGCGGTCCAAGAGACCCAGTACTTC. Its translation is CASSRGLAVQETQYF.

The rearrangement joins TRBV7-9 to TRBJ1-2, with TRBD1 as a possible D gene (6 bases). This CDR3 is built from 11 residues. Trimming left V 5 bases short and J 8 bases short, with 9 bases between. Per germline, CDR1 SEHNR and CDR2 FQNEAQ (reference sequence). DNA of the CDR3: TGTGCCAGCAGCACCGGACAGGGCTACACCTTC. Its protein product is CASSTGQGYTF.